This T cell receptor beta chain originates from a study of blood T cell repertoires in COVID-19. Across the study: COVID-19 samples from acute and convalescent phases originated in the United States, Italy and Spain. In each case, the material was cDNA or gDNA derived from T cells, B-cell-depleted T cells, or PBMCs.

The age range of participants was about 18 to 100 years, with residence in under 25 US areas. Self-reported history from a screening survey and questionnaire set each donor's cohort. TCRdb's copy holds only in-frame clones and misses some; the assay was immunoSEQ multiplex PCR. The table includes around 300,000 clones, 85% to 90% detected once. The V gene's germline CDR1 is KGHDR and CDR2 SFDVKD. The CDR3 has 13 residues. Unmatched junction bases numbered 11, after V lost 10 bases and J lost 6 bases. The sample comprised PBMCs or T cells enriched from blood (not recorded which). The chain couples TRBV24-1 to TRBJ2-7; 7 nucleotides agree with TRBD1. The sequence derives from a woman between 18 and 29 years old who had recovered from COVID-19. The CDR3: CATIGTVLIEQYF. The CDR3 DNA reads as TGTGCCACGATCGGGACAGTCCTAATCGAGCAGTACTTC.